The rows below give T cell receptor beta chains drawn from one sample of a study of shared clonotypes between healthy human individuals. The assay was immunoSEQ multiplex PCR, and TCRdb's table has in-frame clones only and misses some. This table has more than 450,000 clones, approximately 85% appearing once. The sample taken for sequencing was PBMCs. These receptor sequences come from a woman aged 40 to 50 in good health. Some clones in this sample may be carry-over from other donors' samples. Both conserved end residues are trimmed from each CDR3. The order of the fields is J gene, V gene, CDR3 protein.

J: TRBJ1-1; V: TRBV27; CDR3: ASSLMGALNTEAF
J: TRBJ2-2; V: TRBV19; CDR3: ASGTSDHTGELF
J: TRBJ2-2; V: TRBV5-1; CDR3: ASSPPTSRTGELF
J: TRBJ1-1; V: TRBV7-2; CDR3: ASSFLWRGEAF
J: TRBJ1-3; V: TRBV28; CDR3: ASSLAGASGNTIY
J: TRBJ1-5; V: TRBV28; CDR3: ASSFWGNQPQH
J: TRBJ2-3; V: TRBV19; CDR3: ASSRGDTSTDTQY
J: TRBJ2-5; V: TRBV4-3; CDR3: ASSQHPGETQY
J: TRBJ2-5; V: TRBV30; CDR3: ASSLGRQETQY
J: TRBJ2-3; V: TRBV6-5; CDR3: ASSLPATDTQY
J: TRBJ1-2; V: TRBV30; CDR3: AWSVGGLDYYGYT
J: TRBJ2-3; V: TRBV2; CDR3: ASSENQGGTQY
J: TRBJ1-1; V: TRBV7-2; CDR3: ASRWAGTNTEAF
J: TRBJ1-5; V: TRBV11-2; CDR3: ASSLDLGTGAFDNQPQH
J: TRBJ1-2; V: TRBV28; CDR3: ASSLYGANYGYT
J: TRBJ2-7; V: TRBV2; CDR3: ASSDRGPSYEQY
J: TRBJ2-7; V: TRBV15; CDR3: ATSSPRRETYEQY
J: TRBJ2-7; V: TRBV6-1; CDR3: ASSEIGYDTFEQY
J: TRBJ2-2; V: TRBV5-5; CDR3: ASSFFGGQGFLF
J: TRBJ2-2; V: TRBV5-4; CDR3: ASSGPPQGDGGELF
J: TRBJ2-1; V: TRBV5-1; CDR3: ASSFGRDNEQF
J: TRBJ2-2; V: TRBV19; CDR3: ASMGTSNTGELF
J: TRBJ2-1; V: TRBV7-8; CDR3: ASSLGRGGYNEQF
J: TRBJ2-3; V: TRBV7-6; CDR3: ASSSHVGTDTQY
J: TRBJ2-5; V: TRBV5-4; CDR3: ASRPGQGALETQY
J: TRBJ2-7; V: TRBV5-1; CDR3: ASSLRLAGAEQY
J: TRBJ1-3; V: TRBV9; CDR3: ASSVLGSGNTIY
J: TRBJ2-7; V: TRBV7-9; CDR3: ASSLVAGVREQY
J: TRBJ1-1; V: TRBV5-1; CDR3: ASSLSATNTEAF
J: TRBJ2-3; V: TRBV4-2; CDR3: ASSQGVAGGGDTQY
J: TRBJ2-1; V: TRBV6-6; CDR3: ASVGTSGNNEQF
J: TRBJ2-7; V: TRBV7-3; CDR3: ASSITSGRDNEQY
J: TRBJ2-7; V: TRBV7-2; CDR3: ASSFTSGNYEQY
J: TRBJ2-2; V: TRBV2; CDR3: ASTGLADGELF
J: TRBJ2-2; V: TRBV7-9; CDR3: ASTPRGYTGELF
J: TRBJ1-1; V: TRBV4-2; CDR3: ATVGTAEAF
J: TRBJ2-1; V: TRBV10-3; CDR3: AISESTLQF
J: TRBJ2-2; V: TRBV5-4; CDR3: ASSGQNTGELF
J: TRBJ1-6; V: TRBV10-2; CDR3: ASRSDRANSYNSPLH
J: TRBJ2-3; V: TRBV7-2; CDR3: ASSQEWDLITDTQY
J: TRBJ1-1; V: TRBV28; CDR3: ASSFMDTEAF
J: TRBJ2-7; V: TRBV21-1; CDR3: ASSKVDRAYEQY
J: TRBJ2-2; V: TRBV27; CDR3: ASSFTNTGELF